This T cell receptor (beta chain) was documented in a study of T cells after posttransplantation cyclophosphamide. Findings and caveats of the study: Later blood repertoires were often dominated by clones from the donor CD8+ memory compartment.

On this clone: Its antigen is still unknown.

There are 16 residues in the CDR3. The V gene's germline CDR1 is MRHNA and CDR2 SNTAGT. V trimming: 8 bases; J trimming: 2 bases; junction bases outside the gene matches: 13. Some clones are missing from TCRdb's copy, which holds only in-frame ones; the method was immunoSEQ multiplex PCR. This table has tens of thousands of clones, 91% appearing once. Cells defined as naive were viable CD3+CD4+ or CD3+CD8+ and CCR7+CD45RA+CD45RO-CD95-CD27+CD28+. On the day of bone marrow donation, the related graft donor provided peripheral blood. Sequences were obtained from naive CD4+ T cells sorted from blood. The clonotype originates from a man aged 25-40 years in good health and a related stem cell transplant donor. The chain is built from TRBV6-4 and TRBJ2-3, with TRBD1 matching over 7 bases. The CDR3 DNA reads as TGTGCCAGCTCGGACAGGCCATCGATATCCACAGATACGCAGTATTTT. Translating it yields CASSDRPSISTDTQYF.